The TCR beta chain described here comes from a study of T cell responses to AZD1222 COVID-19 vaccine. Samples with a second dose at about 4 or about 12 weeks were pooled together. Some clones are missing from TCRdb's copy, which holds only in-frame ones; the method was immunoSEQ multiplex PCR. The sample includes about 46,000 clones, 85% to 90% of them seen just once. The germline CDR1 and CDR2 sequences are LNHNV and YYDKDF (reference sequence). The CDR3 contains 16 residues. Study outcomes and limitations: Just a handful of AZD1222 recipients tested seropositive at baseline. With two AZD1222 doses given, Spike-specific TCR breadth and depth both rose. Repertoire collection took place solely once the T cell response had peaked.

With regard to this clone: Its antigen is unknown. An end of the junction differs from the germline gene, which may be a read error.

The receptor comes from an adult who received the AZD1222 COVID-19 vaccine. The specimen was peripheral blood, collected 28 days after the second AZD1222 dose. This rearrangement joins TRBV15 to TRBJ2-4; 9 nucleotides agree with TRBD2. CDR3 in DNA: TGTGCCTCCAGGAGGGGGCGGGAGGGCCGCGAAAACATTCAGTACTTC. Translating it yields CASRRGREGRENIQYF.